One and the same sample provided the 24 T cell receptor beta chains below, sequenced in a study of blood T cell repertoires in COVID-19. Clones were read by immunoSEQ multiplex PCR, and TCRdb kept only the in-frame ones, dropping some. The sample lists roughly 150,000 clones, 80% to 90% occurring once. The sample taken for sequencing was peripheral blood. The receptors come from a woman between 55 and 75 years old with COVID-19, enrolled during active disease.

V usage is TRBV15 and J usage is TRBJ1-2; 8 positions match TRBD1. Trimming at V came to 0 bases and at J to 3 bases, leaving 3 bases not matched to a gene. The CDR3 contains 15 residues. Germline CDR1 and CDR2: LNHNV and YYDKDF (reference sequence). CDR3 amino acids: CATSREPQGDYGYTF. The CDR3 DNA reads TGTGCCACCAGCAGAGAGCCACAGGGGGACTATGGCTACACCTTC.

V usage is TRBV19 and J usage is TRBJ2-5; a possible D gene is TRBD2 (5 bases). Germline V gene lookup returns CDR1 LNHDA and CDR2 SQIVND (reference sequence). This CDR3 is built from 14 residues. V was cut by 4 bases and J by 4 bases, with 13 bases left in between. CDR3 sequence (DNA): TGTGCCAGTAGTAACAGTATACGGGGAGAGACCCAGTACTTC. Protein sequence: CASSNSIRGETQYF.

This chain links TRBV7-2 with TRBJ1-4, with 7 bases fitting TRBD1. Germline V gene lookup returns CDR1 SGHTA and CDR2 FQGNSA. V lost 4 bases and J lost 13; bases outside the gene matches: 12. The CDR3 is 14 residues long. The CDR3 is CASSSGQWGVGLFF. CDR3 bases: TGTGCCAGCAGCTCGGGACAGTGGGGGGTGGGACTGTTTTTT.

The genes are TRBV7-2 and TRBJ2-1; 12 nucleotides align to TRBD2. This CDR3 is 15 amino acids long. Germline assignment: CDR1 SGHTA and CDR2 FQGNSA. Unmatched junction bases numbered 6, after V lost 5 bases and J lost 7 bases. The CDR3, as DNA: TGTGCCAGCAGCCCCCCGGGACTAGCGGGTAATGAGCAGTTCTTC. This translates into CASSPPGLAGNEQFF.

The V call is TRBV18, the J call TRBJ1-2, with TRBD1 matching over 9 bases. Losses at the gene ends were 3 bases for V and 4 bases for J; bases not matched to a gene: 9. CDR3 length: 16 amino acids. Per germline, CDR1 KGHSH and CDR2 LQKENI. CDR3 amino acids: CASSPGQGPFGYGYTF. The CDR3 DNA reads TGTGCCAGCTCACCGGGACAGGGACCGTTTGGCTATGGCTACACCTTC.

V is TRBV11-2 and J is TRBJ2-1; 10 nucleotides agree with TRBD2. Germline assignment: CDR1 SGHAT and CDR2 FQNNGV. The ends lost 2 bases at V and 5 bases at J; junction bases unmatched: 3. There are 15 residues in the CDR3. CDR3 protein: CASSLLGLADNEQFF. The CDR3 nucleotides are TGTGCCAGCAGCTTATTAGGACTAGCGGACAATGAGCAGTTCTTC.

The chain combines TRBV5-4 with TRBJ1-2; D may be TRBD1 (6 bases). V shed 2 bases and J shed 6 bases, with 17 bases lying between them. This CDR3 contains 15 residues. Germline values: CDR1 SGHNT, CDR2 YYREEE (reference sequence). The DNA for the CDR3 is TGTGCCAGCAGCTTACAGGGTTCTCACCCCAATGGCTACACCTTC. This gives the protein CASSLQGSHPNGYTF.

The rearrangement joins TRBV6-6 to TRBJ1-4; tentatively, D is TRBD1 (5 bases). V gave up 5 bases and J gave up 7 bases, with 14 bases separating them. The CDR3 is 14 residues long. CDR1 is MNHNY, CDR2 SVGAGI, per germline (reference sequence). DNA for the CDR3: TGTGCCAGCAGTACTCAGGGTTCGGGTGAAAAACTGTTTTTT. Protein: CASSTQGSGEKLFF.

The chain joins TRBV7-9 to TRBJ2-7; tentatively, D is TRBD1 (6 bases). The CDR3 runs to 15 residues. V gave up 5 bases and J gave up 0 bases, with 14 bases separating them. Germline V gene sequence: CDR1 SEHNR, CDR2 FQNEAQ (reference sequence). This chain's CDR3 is CASSRWGRSSYEQYF. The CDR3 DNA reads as TGTGCCAGCAGCCGTTGGGGGCGGAGCTCCTACGAGCAGTACTTC.

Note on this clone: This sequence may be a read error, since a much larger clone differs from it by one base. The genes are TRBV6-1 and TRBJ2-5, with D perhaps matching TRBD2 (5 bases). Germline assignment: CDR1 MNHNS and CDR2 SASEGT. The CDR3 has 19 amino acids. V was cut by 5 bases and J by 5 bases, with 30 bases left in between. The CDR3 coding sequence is TGTGCCAGCAGTAAAGATCCGTCAAGCTCGCGGGTGACAAGGGAGACCCAGTACTTC. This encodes CASSKDPSSSRVTRETQYF.

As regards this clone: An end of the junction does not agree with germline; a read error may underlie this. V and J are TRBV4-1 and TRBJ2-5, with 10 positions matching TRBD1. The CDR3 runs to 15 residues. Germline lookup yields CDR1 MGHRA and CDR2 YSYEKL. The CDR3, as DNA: TGCGCCAGCAGCCTCTCCGGGACAGGGGCGGAGATCCAGTACTTC. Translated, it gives CASSLSGTGAEIQYF.

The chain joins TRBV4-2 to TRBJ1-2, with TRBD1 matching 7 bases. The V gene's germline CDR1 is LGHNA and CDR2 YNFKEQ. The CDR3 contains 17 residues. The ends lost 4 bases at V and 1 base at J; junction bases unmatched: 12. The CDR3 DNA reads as TGTGCCAGCAGCCCTTCGGACAGGACCAACTTTAACTATGGCTACACCTTC. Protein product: CASSPSDRTNFNYGYTF.

CDR3 nucleotide sequence: TGTGCCAGCAGTGAATTAGGGAGGGAATATGGCTACACCTTC. Protein sequence: CASSELGREYGYTF. The V call is TRBV6-1, the J call TRBJ1-2, with D uncertain. The length of the CDR3 is 14 residues. Trimming cost V 2 bases and J 5 bases, with 12 bases left between them. CDR1 MNHNS and CDR2 SASEGT come from the germline V gene.

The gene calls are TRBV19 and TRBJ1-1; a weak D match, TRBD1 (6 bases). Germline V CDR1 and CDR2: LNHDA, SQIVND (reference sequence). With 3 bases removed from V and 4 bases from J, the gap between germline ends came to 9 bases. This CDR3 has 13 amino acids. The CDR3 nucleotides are TGTGCCAGTAGTATTATCAGGGGCACTGAAGCTTTCTTT. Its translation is CASSIIRGTEAFF.

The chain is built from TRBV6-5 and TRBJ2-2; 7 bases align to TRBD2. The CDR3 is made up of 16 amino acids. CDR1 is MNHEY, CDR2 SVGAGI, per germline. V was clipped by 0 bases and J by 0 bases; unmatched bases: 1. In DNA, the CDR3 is TGTGCCAGCAGTTACTCGAGCGGGGCGAACACCGGGGAGCTGTTTTTT. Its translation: CASSYSSGANTGELFF.

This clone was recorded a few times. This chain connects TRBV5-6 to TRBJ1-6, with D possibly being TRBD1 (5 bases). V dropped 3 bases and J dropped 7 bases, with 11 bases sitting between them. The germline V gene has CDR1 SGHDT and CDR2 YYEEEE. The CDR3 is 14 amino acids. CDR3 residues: CASSSNAGNSPLHF. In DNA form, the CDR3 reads TGTGCCAGCAGCTCAAACGCAGGGAATTCACCCCTCCACTTT.

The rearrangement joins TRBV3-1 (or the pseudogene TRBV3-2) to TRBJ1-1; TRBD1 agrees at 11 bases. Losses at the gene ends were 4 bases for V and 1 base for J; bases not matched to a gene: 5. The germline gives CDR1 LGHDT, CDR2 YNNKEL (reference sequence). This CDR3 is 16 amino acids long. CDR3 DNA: TGTGCCAGCAGCCTTCGGACAGGGGGCGGGAACACTGAAGCTTTCTTT. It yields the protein CASSLRTGGGNTEAFF.

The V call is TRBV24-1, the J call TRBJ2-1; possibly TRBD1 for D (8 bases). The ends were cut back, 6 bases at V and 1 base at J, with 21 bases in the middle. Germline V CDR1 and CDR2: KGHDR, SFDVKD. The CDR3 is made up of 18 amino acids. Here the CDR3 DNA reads TGTGCCACCAGTTTCGGCCGAGGACAGGGAGGGTCCTACAATGAGCAGTTCTTC. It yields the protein CATSFGRGQGGSYNEQFF.

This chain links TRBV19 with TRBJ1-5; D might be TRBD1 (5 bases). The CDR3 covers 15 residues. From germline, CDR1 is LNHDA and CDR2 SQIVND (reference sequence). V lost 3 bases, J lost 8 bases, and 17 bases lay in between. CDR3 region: CASSIPPAGREPQHF. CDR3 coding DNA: TGTGCCAGTAGTATCCCCCCGGCGGGGCGGGAGCCCCAGCATTTT.

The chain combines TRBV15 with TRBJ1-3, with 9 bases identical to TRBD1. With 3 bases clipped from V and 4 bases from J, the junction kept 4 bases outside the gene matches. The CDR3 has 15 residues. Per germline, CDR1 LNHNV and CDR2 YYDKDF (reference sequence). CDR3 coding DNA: TGTGCCACCAGCAGGGACAGGGGAGCCGGAAACACCATATATTTT. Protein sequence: CATSRDRGAGNTIYF.

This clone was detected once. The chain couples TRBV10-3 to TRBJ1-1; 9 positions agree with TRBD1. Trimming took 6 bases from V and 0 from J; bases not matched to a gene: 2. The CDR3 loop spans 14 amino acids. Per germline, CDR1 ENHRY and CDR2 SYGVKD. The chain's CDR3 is CAIRGTGLNTEAFF. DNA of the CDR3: TGTGCCATCAGAGGGACAGGGCTGAACACTGAAGCTTTCTTT.

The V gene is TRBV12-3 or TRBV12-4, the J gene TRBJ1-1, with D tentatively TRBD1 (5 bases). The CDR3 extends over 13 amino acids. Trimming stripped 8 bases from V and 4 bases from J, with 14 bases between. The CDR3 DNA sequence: TGTGCCAGCGGGATCAGGGTGGCCACTGAAGCTTTCTTT. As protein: CASGIRVATEAFF.

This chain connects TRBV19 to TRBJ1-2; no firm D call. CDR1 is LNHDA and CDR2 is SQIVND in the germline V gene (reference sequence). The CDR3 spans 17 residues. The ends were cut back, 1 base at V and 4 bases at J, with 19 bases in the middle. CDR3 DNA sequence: TGTGCCAGTAGTATAGGAGCAGGAACGGTATCATCCTATGGCTACACCTTC. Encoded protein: CASSIGAGTVSSYGYTF.

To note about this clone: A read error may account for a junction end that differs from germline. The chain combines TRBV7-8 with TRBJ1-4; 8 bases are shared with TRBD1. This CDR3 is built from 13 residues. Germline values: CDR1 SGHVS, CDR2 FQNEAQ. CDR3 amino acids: CASSLGTGKKMFF. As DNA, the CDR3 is TGTGCCAGCAGCTTAGGGACAGGGAAAAAAATGTTTTTT. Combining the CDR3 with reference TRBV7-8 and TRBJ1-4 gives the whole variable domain GAGVSQSPRYKVAKRGQDVALRCDPISGHVSLFWYQQALGQGPEFLTYFQNEAQLDKSGLPSDRFFAERPEGSVSTLKIQRTQQEDSAVYLCASSLGTGKKMFFGSGTQLSVL.